This T cell receptor beta chain is from a study of tumour-infiltrating T cells in Burkitt lymphoma. The table came from immunoSEQ multiplex PCR; TCRdb's copy has only in-frame clones and leaves some out. In the table there are roughly 1,500 clones, approximately 39% of which are singletons. In this sample, this clone turned up a few times. The CDR3 runs to 14 residues. The germline V gene has CDR1 LNHDA and CDR2 SQIVND (reference sequence). With 5 bases clipped from V and 0 bases from J, the junction kept 3 bases outside the gene matches. The sequenced sample consisted of tumor tissue. This sequence originates from a human donor with Burkitt lymphoma. This sequence joins TRBV19 and TRBJ1-1; 7 bases fit TRBD1. CDR3 bases: TGTGCCAGTAGTCTCGGACAGGTGAACACTGAAGCTTTCTTT. Its protein product is CASSLGQVNTEAFF.